These T cell receptor beta chains were read from a single sample in a study of T cell responses to AZD1222 COVID-19 vaccine. This table comes from immunoSEQ multiplex PCR, and its TCRdb copy is limited to in-frame clones, with some not included. The sample lists some 120,000 clones, 89% occurring once. The sample here was peripheral blood, taken on day 0 of AZD1222 vaccination. The source of these receptors is an adult in good health. Each CDR3 is given with its conserved first and last residue.

>TRBV29-1|TRBJ2-2|14
CSVREREDTGELFF
>TRBV24-1|TRBJ1-5|14
CATSDLGDDQPQHF
>TRBV10-3|TRBJ1-1|13
CAIRTFTNTEAFF
>TRBV5-1|TRBJ1-3|15
CASSRDRTHGNTIYF
>TRBV6-5|TRBJ1-1|14
CASSYAGLNTEAFF
>TRBV27|TRBJ2-1|15
CASSSGGVSYNEQFF
>TRBV4-3|TRBJ2-2|15
CASSQGTGNTGELFF
>TRBV21-1|TRBJ1-1|15
CASSLPGQGRTEAFF
>TRBV13|TRBJ2-7|14
CASSNRDGDYEQYF
>TRBV6-5|TRBJ1-3|15
CASSYSENSGNTIYF
>TRBV27|TRBJ2-1|15
CASSLLMSGGDEQFF
>TRBV9|TRBJ2-2|15
CASSVGDRNTGELFF
>TRBV4-2|TRBJ2-1|17
CASSQATSGTSYNEQFF
>TRBV24-1|TRBJ2-1|17
CATSDLPGQGPYNEQFF
>TRBV27|TRBJ2-6|13
CASSLREGNVLTF
>TRBV5-1|TRBJ1-1|13
CASSLQGNTEAFF
>TRBV21-1|TRBJ2-7|16
CASSSQLGHAPYEQYF
>TRBV27|TRBJ1-1|15
CASSSLGNPNTEAFF
>TRBV5-4|TRBJ2-3|17
CASSNPPGRRMTDTQYF
>TRBV28|TRBJ2-7|13
CKTSGASSYEQYF
>TRBV10-1|TRBJ2-2|14
CASRKAENTGELFF
>TRBV28|TRBJ2-7|15
CASSSPGQSSYEQYF
>TRBV7-6|TRBJ2-1|18
CASSPLRLGTDITDEQFF
>TRBV7-9|TRBJ2-7|11
CASRREYEQYF
>TRBV4-2|TRBJ2-7|14
CASSQDPGAYEQYF
>TRBV7-9|TRBJ2-7|16
CASSSIRSDISYEQYF
>TRBV7-2|TRBJ1-2|15
CASSLDGRGYYGYTF
>TRBV6-5|TRBJ1-1|13
CATQINANTEAFF
>TRBV5-4|TRBJ1-4|14
CASSSPGTGEKLFF
>TRBV6-4|TRBJ2-7|15
CASSEEASSSYEQYF
>TRBV28|TRBJ1-4|20
CASSLLRGTGGAVLREKLFF
>TRBV6-2/TRBV6-3|TRBJ2-7|20
CASSQPESSTWQVNSYEQYF
>TRBV9|TRBJ2-1|18
CASSVDVGDGRLGGEQFF
>TRBV6-1|TRBJ2-2|18
CASSKGTSGRRNTGELFF
>TRBV11-2|TRBJ2-2|20
CASSLEPGTSDVRDTGELFF